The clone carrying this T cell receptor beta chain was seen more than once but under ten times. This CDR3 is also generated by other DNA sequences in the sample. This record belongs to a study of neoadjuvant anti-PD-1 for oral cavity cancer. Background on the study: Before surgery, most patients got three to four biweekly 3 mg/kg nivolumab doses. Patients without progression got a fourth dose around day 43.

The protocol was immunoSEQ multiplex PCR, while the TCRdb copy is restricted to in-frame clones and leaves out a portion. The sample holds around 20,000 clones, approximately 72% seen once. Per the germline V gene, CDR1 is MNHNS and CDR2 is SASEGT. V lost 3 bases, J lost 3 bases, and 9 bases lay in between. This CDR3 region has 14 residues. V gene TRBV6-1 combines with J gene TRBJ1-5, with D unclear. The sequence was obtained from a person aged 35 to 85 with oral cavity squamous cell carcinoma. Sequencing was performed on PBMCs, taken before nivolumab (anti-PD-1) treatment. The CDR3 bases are TGTGCCAGCAGTGAGGCGGGTTACAATCAGCCCCAGCATTTT. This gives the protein CASSEAGYNQPQHF.